Following are 5 T cell receptor beta chains from one sample sequenced in a study of T cell repertoires in cytomegalovirus infection. TCRdb re-called the reads with MiXCR, one entry per CDR3 protein. The sample lists around 180,000 distinct CDR3 sequences, approximately 19% occurring once. Sequencing was performed on PBMCs. These receptors came from a human donor in good health (CMV status not recorded). Some clones in this sample may be carry-over from other donors' samples.

This clonotype was found a few times. The CDR3, as DNA: TGTGCCAGCAGTTACGCCTCGCGGGGAACTAATGAAAAACTGTTTTTT. This codes for CASSYASRGTNEKLFF. The gene calls are TRBV6-6 and TRBJ1-4; D not resolved. This CDR3 region has 16 residues. Germline CDR1 is MNHNY and CDR2 is SVGAGI (reference sequence). Trimming shortened V by 2 bases and J by 1 base, and 11 bases separated the two germline ends.

The chain is built from TRBV6-2 or TRBV6-3 and TRBJ2-1, with TRBD2 matching 11 bases. CDR1 is MNHEY, CDR2 SVGEGT, per germline. Trimming cost V 2 bases and J 13 bases; bases outside gene matches: 7. This CDR3 has 14 amino acids. CDR3 sequence (DNA): TGTGCCAGCAGTTACCTCCTGACTAGCGGGATTCAGTTCTTC. Translation: CASSYLLTSGIQFF.

This chain uses TRBV20-1 with TRBJ2-1, with 9 positions matching TRBD2. Germline V CDR1 and CDR2: DFQATT, SNEGSKA (reference sequence). There are 14 residues in the CDR3. The J segment lost 6 bases and the V segment lost 3 bases, leaving 6 bases of the junction unmatched. CDR3 loop: CSARKAGGPNEQFF. The CDR3 region has the DNA TGCAGTGCTAGGAAAGCGGGGGGACCCAATGAGCAGTTCTTC.

This clonotype was seen a few times. The rearrangement links TRBV20-1 to TRBJ1-6; tentatively, D is TRBD1 (5 bases). V lost 1 base and J 7 bases, leaving 11 bases between the germline ends. The CDR3 runs 14 residues. CDR1 and CDR2 (germline): DFQATT, SNEGSKA (reference sequence). CDR3 nucleotides: TGCAGTGCTAGAGGGGGGGGAGGAAATTCACCCCTCCACTTT. Residues: CSARGGGGNSPLHF.

This clonotype was counted between two and nine times. The chain is built from TRBV20-1 and TRBJ2-3; 8 bases are shared with TRBD2. Looked up from germline, CDR1 is DFQATT and CDR2 is SNEGSKA (reference sequence). CDR3 length equals 13 residues. V trimming: 6 bases; J trimming: 4 bases; junction bases outside the gene matches: 6. In DNA, the CDR3 is TGCAGTGCGCCCGGGGGGGGGGCAGATACGCAGTATTTT. The encoded protein is CSAPGGGADTQYF.